This TCR beta chain was recovered during a study of blood T cells in healthy people across ages. The study's findings and limits: Measured against age, TCR beta diversity per million T cells decreased in a roughly linear manner.

Concerning this clonotype itself: Its specificity is unknown.

This CDR3 region has 14 residues. With a J-beta primer mix and a sample-barcoded 5' primer, a second PCR ran about 7 to 11 cycles. TCRdb re-analysed the 5' RACE reads in MiXCR, keeping a single row per CDR3 protein. This table has around 500,000 distinct CDR3 sequences, roughly a quarter appearing once. These sequences were also reported in another study, on T cells of mothers and their children.

This chain joins TRBV21-1 and TRBJ2-5; the D call TRBD2 from the table was never checked on the DNA. TRBV21-1 is reported as a pseudogene. Sequenced input: blood. This clonotype was sampled from a boy aged 2 to 10 in good health. Here the CDR3 reads CASGPSRIQETQYF. DNA of the CDR3: TGTGCCAGCGGGCCCAGCAGAATACAAGAGACCCAGTACTTC.